This entry describes one TCR beta chain. Per the original data handling: By means of reference gene primer amplification, nucleated cell counts were estimated. The method was immunoSEQ multiplex PCR; TCRdb's version includes in-frame clones alone and lacks a portion of them. V and J calls and clone size are given by that table; D and trimming were obtained from the DNA. The table includes some 390,000 clones, around 92% detected once. This specimen comes from a study of blood T cell repertoires in COVID-19. As for the study in general: T cells, B-cell-depleted T cells, or PBMCs supplied cDNA or gDNA.

Cohort allocation depended upon clinical history that participants reported. Among Cohort 3 donors, those recovered had two negative PCRs, clearance, or symptom resolution. Germline lookup yields CDR1 ENHRY and CDR2 SYGVKD. The V gene end was trimmed by 6 bases and the J gene end by 2 bases; junction bases not matched to a gene: 8. The CDR3 consists of 18 residues. Specimen: PBMCs or T cells enriched from blood (not recorded which). This chain links TRBV10-3 with TRBJ2-6, with TRBD1 matching 12 bases. The TCR was taken from a woman in her thirties who had recovered from COVID-19. CDR3 nucleotides: TGTGCCATCAGCGGGGGACAGGGGGCGCTCCCTGGGGCCAACGTCCTGACTTTC. This encodes CAISGGQGALPGANVLTF.